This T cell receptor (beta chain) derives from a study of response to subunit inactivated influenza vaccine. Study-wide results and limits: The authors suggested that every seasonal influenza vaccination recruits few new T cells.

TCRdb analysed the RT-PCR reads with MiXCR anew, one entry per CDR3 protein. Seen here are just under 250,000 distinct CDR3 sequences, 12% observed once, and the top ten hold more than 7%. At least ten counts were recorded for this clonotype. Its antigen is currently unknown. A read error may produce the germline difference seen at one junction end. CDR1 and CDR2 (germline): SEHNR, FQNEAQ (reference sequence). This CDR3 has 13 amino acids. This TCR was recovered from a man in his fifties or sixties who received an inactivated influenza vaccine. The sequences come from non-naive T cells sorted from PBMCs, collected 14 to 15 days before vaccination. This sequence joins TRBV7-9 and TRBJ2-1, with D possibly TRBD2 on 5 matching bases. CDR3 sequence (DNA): TGTGCCAGCAGCTTAGAGGTGGACCGACGGGGAAACTTC. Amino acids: CASSLEVDRRGNF.